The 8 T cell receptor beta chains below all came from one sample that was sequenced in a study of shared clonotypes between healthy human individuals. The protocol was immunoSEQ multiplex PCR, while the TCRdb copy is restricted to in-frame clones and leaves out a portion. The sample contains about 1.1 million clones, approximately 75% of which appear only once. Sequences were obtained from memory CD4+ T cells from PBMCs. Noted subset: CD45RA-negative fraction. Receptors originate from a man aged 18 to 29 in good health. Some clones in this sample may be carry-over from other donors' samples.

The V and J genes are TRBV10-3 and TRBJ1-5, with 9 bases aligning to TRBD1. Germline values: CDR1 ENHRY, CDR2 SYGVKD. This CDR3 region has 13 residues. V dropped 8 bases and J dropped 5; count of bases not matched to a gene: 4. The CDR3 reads CAIGTGKDQPQHF. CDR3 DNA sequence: TGTGCCATCGGGACAGGGAAGGATCAGCCCCAGCATTTT.

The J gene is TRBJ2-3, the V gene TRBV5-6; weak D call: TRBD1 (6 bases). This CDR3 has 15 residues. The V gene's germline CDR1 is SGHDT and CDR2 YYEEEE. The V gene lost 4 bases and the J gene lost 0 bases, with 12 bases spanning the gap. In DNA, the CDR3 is TGTGCCAGCAGCGCCCCACAGGGAAGCACAGATACGCAGTATTTT. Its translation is CASSAPQGSTDTQYF. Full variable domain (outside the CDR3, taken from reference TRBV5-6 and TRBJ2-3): DAGVTQSPTHLIKTRGQQVTLRCSPKSGHDTVSWYQQALGQGPQFIFQYYEEEERQRGNFPDRFSGHQFPNYSSELNVNALLLGDSALYLCASSAPQGSTDTQYFGPGTRLTVL.

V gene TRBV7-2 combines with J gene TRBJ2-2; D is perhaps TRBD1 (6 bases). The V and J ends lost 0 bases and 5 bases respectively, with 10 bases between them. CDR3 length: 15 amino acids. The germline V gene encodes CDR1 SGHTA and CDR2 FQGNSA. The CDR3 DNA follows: TGTGCCAGCAGCTTAGCGCGGACAGTGACCGGGGAGCTGTTTTTT. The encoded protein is CASSLARTVTGELFF.

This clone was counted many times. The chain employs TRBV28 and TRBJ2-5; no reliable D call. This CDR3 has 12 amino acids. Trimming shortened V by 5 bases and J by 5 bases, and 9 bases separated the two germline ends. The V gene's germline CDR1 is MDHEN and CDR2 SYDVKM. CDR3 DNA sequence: TGTGCCAGCAGTCGAAATACCGAGACCCAGTACTTC. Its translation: CASSRNTETQYF.

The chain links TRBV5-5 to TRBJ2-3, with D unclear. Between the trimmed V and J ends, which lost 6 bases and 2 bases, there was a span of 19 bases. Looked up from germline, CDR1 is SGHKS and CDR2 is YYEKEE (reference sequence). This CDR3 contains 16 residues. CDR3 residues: CASTLGSGGFTDTQYF. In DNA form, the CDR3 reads TGTGCCAGCACCTTAGGGTCGGGTGGTTTCACAGATACGCAGTATTTT.

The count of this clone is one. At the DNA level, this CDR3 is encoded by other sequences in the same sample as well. The CDR3 DNA follows: TGTGCCAGCAGCCCCCGGGGACAGGGCAGCTATGGCTACACCTTC. It codes for CASSPRGQGSYGYTF. The V call is TRBV5-4, the J call TRBJ1-2, with 9 bases identical to TRBD1. Germline CDR1 SGHNT, CDR2 YYREEE (reference sequence). V gave up 4 bases and J gave up 4 bases; unmatched junction bases: 8. The CDR3 totals 15 residues.

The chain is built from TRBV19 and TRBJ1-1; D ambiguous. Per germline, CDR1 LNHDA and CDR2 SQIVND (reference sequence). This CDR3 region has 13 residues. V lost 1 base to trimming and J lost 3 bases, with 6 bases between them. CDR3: CASSIVQHTEAFF. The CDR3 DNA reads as TGTGCCAGTAGTATAGTGCAGCACACTGAAGCTTTCTTT.

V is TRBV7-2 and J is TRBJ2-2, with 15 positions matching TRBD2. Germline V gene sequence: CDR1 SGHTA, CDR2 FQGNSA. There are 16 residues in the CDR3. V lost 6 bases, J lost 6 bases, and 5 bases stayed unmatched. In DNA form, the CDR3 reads TGTGCCAGCAGATCAGGGACTAGCGGGAGGTCCGGGGAGCTGTTTTTT. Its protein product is CASRSGTSGRSGELFF. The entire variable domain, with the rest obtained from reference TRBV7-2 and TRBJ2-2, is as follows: GAGVSQSPSNKVTEKGKDVELRCDPISGHTALYWYRQSLGQGLEFLIYFQGNSAPDKSGLPSDRFSAERTGGSVSTLTIQRTQQEDSAVYLCASRSGTSGRSGELFFGEGSRLTVL.